The 24 T cell receptor beta chains reported below all come from one sample, sequenced in a study of blood T cell repertoires in COVID-19 (TCRdb year 2020). The library was generated by the immunoSEQ multiplex PCR assay. In its TCRdb copy, this immuneACCESS table keeps in-frame sequences only and misses some clones. Where compared with another copy, unresolved V genes explain less than half of these, and the others have no known cause. The sample profile shows around 370,000 clones; 88% of them were found once. Around 7.9% of the sample lies in the top ten. The source material was peripheral blood. Receptors were obtained from a woman aged 70-85 years with COVID-19, enrolled during active disease.

The chain recombines TRBV11-2 with TRBJ1-2; TRBD1 might be the D (5 bases). Germline V gene data show CDR1 as SGHAT and CDR2 as FQNNGV. The V and J ends lost 4 bases and 7 bases respectively, with 16 bases between them. This CDR3 contains 14 residues. The DNA for the CDR3 is TGTGCCAGCAGCTCTGCAATGGGGGAGGTTGGCTACACCTTC. It specifies CASSSAMGEVGYTF.

This clone has only a few counts. This chain uses TRBV19 with TRBJ1-4; tentative D call: TRBD1 (6 bases). The CDR3 runs 15 residues. Trimming shortened V by 2 bases and J by 2 bases, and 9 bases separated the two germline ends. CDR1 LNHDA and CDR2 SQIVND come from the germline V gene (reference sequence). The CDR3 here is CASSIRTVTNEKLFF. CDR3 coding DNA: TGTGCCAGTAGTATACGGACAGTTACTAATGAAAAACTGTTTTTT.

This chain joins TRBV24-1 and TRBJ2-7; 7 bases are shared with TRBD1. CDR1 and CDR2 from the germline V gene are KGHDR and SFDVKD. The length of the CDR3 is 20 residues. The V segment lost 1 base and the J segment 10 bases; nucleotides outside the gene matches: 27. The DNA of the CDR3 is TGTGCCACCAGTGATTTCCTGAACCTATCTGAGGGGCTAGGGGGCAAGCTTCAGTACTTC. Protein product: CATSDFLNLSEGLGGKLQYF.

The chain links TRBV7-6 to TRBJ1-1, with D maybe TRBD1 (6 bases). The CDR3 covers 14 residues. CDR1 and CDR2 (germline): SGHVS, FNYEAQ. Between the trimmed V and J ends, which lost 5 bases and 0 bases, there was a span of 10 bases. The CDR3 nucleotides are TGTGCCAGCAGCCAGGGGAACATGAACACTGAAGCTTTCTTT. Its protein is CASSQGNMNTEAFF.

This chain uses TRBV6-1 with TRBJ1-1; possibly TRBD1 for D (5 bases). Per germline, CDR1 MNHNS and CDR2 SASEGT. CDR3 length: 13 residues. Trimming stripped 3 bases from V and 5 bases from J, with 10 bases between. CDR3 amino acids: CASSERDRTEAFF. CDR3 DNA: TGTGCCAGCAGTGAGCGGGACCGAACTGAAGCTTTCTTT.

V and J are TRBV11-3 and TRBJ2-3; 10 positions match TRBD1. J lost 6 bases, V lost 5 bases, and 8 bases had no gene match. Per the germline V gene, CDR1 is SGHNT and CDR2 is YENEEA. This CDR3 region has 15 residues. Here the CDR3 reads CASSPGTGVADTQYF. CDR3 sequence (DNA): TGTGCCAGCAGCCCCGGGACAGGGGTAGCGGATACGCAGTATTTT. Based on the CDR3 plus reference TRBV11-3 and TRBJ2-3, the full variable domain is EAGVVQSPRYKIIEKKQPVAFWCNPISGHNTLYWYLQNLGQGPELLIRYENEEAVDDSQLPKDRFSAERLKGVDSTLKIQPAELGDSAVYLCASSPGTGVADTQYFGPGTRLTVL.

This clone was recorded only once. The chain links TRBV29-1 to TRBJ1-1, with 7 bases fitting TRBD1. The CDR3 loop spans 12 amino acids. Per germline, CDR1 SQVTM and CDR2 ANQGSEA. With V trimmed by 4 bases and J by 3 bases, 2 bases remained unmatched. The CDR3 nucleotides read TGCAGCGTTGGGGACAGATACACTGAAGCTTTCTTT. Translating gives CSVGDRYTEAFF.

The chain uses TRBV2 and TRBJ1-2; 8 nucleotides match TRBD1. This CDR3 has 15 amino acids. Germline V gene sequence: CDR1 SNHLY, CDR2 FYNNEI. Unmatched junction bases numbered 10, after V lost 6 bases and J lost 4 bases. The CDR3 region is CASREQGDYLYGYTF. The CDR3 DNA sequence: TGTGCCAGCAGGGAACAGGGGGATTACCTCTATGGCTACACCTTC.

The genes are TRBV5-1 and TRBJ1-2; 7 positions match TRBD1. V lost 0 bases, J lost 8 bases, and 10 bases stayed unmatched. The CDR3 loop spans 15 amino acids. The germline V gene encodes CDR1 SGHRS and CDR2 YFSETQ. The CDR3 nucleotides read TGCGCCAGCAGCTTGGGACAGGGTTTTTCGGGCGGCTACACCTTC. Translated, it gives CASSLGQGFSGGYTF.

In this sample, this clone turned up once. The V gene is TRBV30, the J gene TRBJ2-1, with TRBD2 as a possible D gene (7 bases). CDR1 GTSNPN and CDR2 SVGIG come from the germline V gene (reference sequence). This CDR3 has 16 amino acids. V lost 0 bases and J 0 bases, leaving 12 bases between the germline ends. This CDR3 is CAWSVAGGASYNEQFF. DNA for the CDR3: TGTGCCTGGAGTGTTGCTGGGGGGGCCTCCTACAATGAGCAGTTCTTC.

This rearrangement joins TRBV19 to TRBJ1-1; 11 bases match TRBD1. The CDR3 runs 16 residues. From germline, CDR1 is LNHDA and CDR2 SQIVND (reference sequence). V was pared by 6 bases and J by 4 bases, with 10 bases of the junction left unmatched. The CDR3 spells CASSMDRGRLGTEAFF. CDR3 DNA sequence: TGTGCCAGTAGCATGGACAGGGGGCGTTTGGGCACTGAAGCTTTCTTT.

Points on this clone: One junction end does not reproduce the germline sequence, and a read error may be involved. The gene calls are TRBV28 and TRBJ1-1; tentatively, D is TRBD1 (6 bases). The CDR3 sequence is 13 residues long. The germline V gene has CDR1 MDHEN and CDR2 SYDVKM. CDR3 DNA sequence: TGTGCCAGCAGTGTAGGACAGACCACTCAAGCTTTCTTT. Translating gives CASSVGQTTQAFF.

The genes are TRBV5-1 and TRBJ1-1; 7 bases are shared with TRBD1. The trim removed 7 bases at V and 1 base at J, leaving 7 bases unmatched. This CDR3 is 14 amino acids long. Germline CDR1 and CDR2: SGHRS and YFSETQ. The CDR3 DNA sequence: TGCGCCAGCCATTCGGGGACAGCGAACACTGAAGCTTTCTTT. Translated, it gives CASHSGTANTEAFF.

This CDR3 is CASSVGQGTGNTIYF. The CDR3 bases are TGCGCCAGCAGCGTCGGACAGGGAACTGGAAACACCATATATTTT. V usage is TRBV5-1 and J usage is TRBJ1-3, with TRBD1 identical over 8 bases. Germline-derived CDR1 and CDR2 are SGHRS and YFSETQ. The CDR3 is 15 amino acids. V lost 4 bases to trimming and J lost 2 bases; unmatched junction nucleotides: 5.

This chain connects TRBV19 to TRBJ2-1; 12 nucleotides agree with TRBD2. This CDR3 contains 14 residues. The J segment lost 7 bases and the V segment lost 7 bases, leaving 5 bases of the junction unmatched. Germline-derived CDR1 and CDR2 are LNHDA and SQIVND (reference sequence). CDR3 sequence reads: CASNPLAGGNEQFF. The DNA of the CDR3 is TGTGCCAGTAACCCACTAGCGGGGGGTAATGAGCAGTTCTTC.

The chain recombines TRBV3-1 (or the pseudogene TRBV3-2) with TRBJ1-1; tentative D call: TRBD1 (6 bases). Trimming shortened V by 9 bases and J by 12 bases, and 20 bases separated the two germline ends. The CDR3 is made up of 12 amino acids. Germline CDR1 LGHDT, CDR2 YNNKEL (reference sequence). The CDR3 is CARPTGRGWTFF. In DNA, the CDR3 is TGTGCCAGGCCAACAGGGAGAGGGTGGACTTTCTTT.

J is TRBJ1-5 and V is TRBV12-5; tentatively, D is TRBD1 (5 bases). This CDR3 has 19 amino acids. The germline V gene has CDR1 LGHNT and CDR2 FRNRAP. V lost 0 bases and J 11 bases, leaving 29 bases between the germline ends. The CDR3 DNA is TGTGCTAGTGGTTTGGTACTATTGGGTCAGGGAGGGTGGAGGTGGGCCCAGCATTTT. Translating it yields CASGLVLLGQGGWRWAQHF.

The V and J genes are TRBV5-6 and TRBJ1-1; the match to TRBD1 covers 8 bases. V gave up 4 bases and J gave up 1 base; unmatched junction bases: 9. Germline CDR1 and CDR2: SGHDT and YYEEEE. This CDR3 comprises 16 residues. The CDR3 nucleotides read TGTGCCAGCAGCCCAGAGACAGGGGTGGAGAACACTGAAGCTTTCTTT. Its protein product is CASSPETGVENTEAFF.

CDR3 DNA sequence: TGCGCCAGCAGACCCGGGACAGAGAATTCACCCCTCCACTTT. This encodes CASRPGTENSPLHF. The V call is TRBV10-1, the J call TRBJ1-6; 7 bases align to TRBD1. The junction had 6 bases not matched to a gene; V was cut back by 6 bases and J by 7 bases. The CDR3 has 14 amino acids. Germline lookup yields CDR1 WNHNN and CDR2 SYGVQD (reference sequence).

This sequence joins TRBV24-1 and TRBJ2-7; TRBD1 might be the D (5 bases). The germline V gene encodes CDR1 KGHDR and CDR2 SFDVKD. The CDR3 extends over 16 amino acids. Trimming removed 1 base from V and 1 base from J, with 13 bases in between. The CDR3 reads CATSDLLGDQSYEQYF. In DNA, the CDR3 is TGTGCCACCAGTGATTTATTAGGGGATCAGTCCTACGAGCAGTACTTC.

The CDR3 spells CASSPWDTYSYNSPLHF. In nucleotides, the CDR3 is TGCGCCAGCAGCCCTTGGGACACCTACTCCTATAATTCACCCCTCCACTTT. The chain recombines TRBV5-1 with TRBJ1-6; a possible D gene is TRBD1 (6 bases). This CDR3 contains 17 residues. Trimming stripped 4 bases from V and 0 bases from J, with 14 bases between. Germline V gene sequence: CDR1 SGHRS, CDR2 YFSETQ.

V and J are TRBV5-4 and TRBJ2-3, with 8 nucleotides matching TRBD2. Per germline, CDR1 SGHNT and CDR2 YYREEE (reference sequence). The ends lost 2 bases at V and 5 bases at J; junction bases unmatched: 4. There are 14 residues in the CDR3. The CDR3 DNA reads as TGTGCCAGCAGCTTTAGCGGGGCCGGAGATACGCAGTATTTT. Its protein is CASSFSGAGDTQYF.

This rearrangement joins TRBV5-8 to TRBJ2-7; D gene unclear. V lost 2 bases to trimming and J lost 0 bases, with 6 bases between them. Per the germline V gene, CDR1 is SGHTS and CDR2 is YDEGEE. This CDR3 is built from 13 residues. This chain's CDR3 is CASSFTVSYEQYF. CDR3 DNA: TGTGCCAGCAGCTTTACGGTCTCCTACGAGCAGTACTTC.

V gene TRBV5-1 combines with J gene TRBJ1-1; D is unclear. CDR1 is SGHRS, CDR2 YFSETQ, per germline. Deletions cut 4 bases from V and 1 base from J, with 8 bases between. The CDR3 is 13 residues long. The CDR3 is CASSPDWNTEAFF. The CDR3 nucleotides read TGCGCCAGCAGCCCGGACTGGAACACTGAAGCTTTCTTT.